The next 19 T cell receptor beta chains were all read from a single sample in a study of OX40 agonist ivuxolimab in advanced cancers. Produced via immunoSEQ multiplex PCR; TCRdb's table is partial and in-frame only. This table has roughly 86,000 clones, around nine tenths appearing once. The sample here was CD4+ or CD8+ T cells sorted from blood, taken in a trial of the OX40 agonist ivuxolimab. These TCRs come from an adult with an advanced solid tumor such as melanoma, head and neck, liver or kidney cancer.

The rearrangement joins TRBV4-1 to TRBJ1-5; a possible D gene is TRBD1 (6 bases). The germline V gene has CDR1 MGHRA and CDR2 YSYEKL. The CDR3 is 18 amino acids. With 1 base removed from V and 4 bases from J, the gap between germline ends came to 20 bases. The CDR3 region has the DNA TGCGCCAGCAGCCAAGTACTGGGACAATCAGACCGTAATCAGCCCCAGCATTTT. It encodes CASSQVLGQSDRNQPQHF.

The chain's CDR3 is CASSLAPGAGQPQHF. CDR3 sequence (DNA): TGTGCCAGCAGCTTAGCCCCGGGGGCGGGTCAGCCCCAGCATTTT. The rearrangement uses TRBV7-2 and TRBJ1-5; tentatively, D is TRBD1 (6 bases). V was cut by 0 bases and J by 6 bases, with 12 bases left in between. The germline gives CDR1 SGHTA, CDR2 FQGNSA. The CDR3 sequence is 15 residues long. The full variable domain, rest sourced from reference TRBV7-2 and TRBJ1-5, is GAGVSQSPSNKVTEKGKDVELRCDPISGHTALYWYRQSLGQGLEFLIYFQGNSAPDKSGLPSDRFSAERTGGSVSTLTIQRTQQEDSAVYLCASSLAPGAGQPQHFGDGTRLSIL.

V is TRBV28 and J is TRBJ1-1; D gene ambiguous. The CDR3 extends over 14 amino acids. CDR1 is MDHEN, CDR2 SYDVKM, per germline. The V end lost 4 bases, the J end lost 0 bases, and 9 bases lay between the germline ends. CDR3 in DNA: TGTGCCAGCAGTTCATTGACACTGAACACTGAAGCTTTCTTT. Residues: CASSSLTLNTEAFF.

With respect to this clone: The germline gene is not matched at one end of the junction; a read error may be the cause. V and J are TRBV10-3 and TRBJ1-2, with D possibly TRBD1 on 6 matching bases. The CDR3 has 13 amino acids. Per the germline V gene, CDR1 is ENHRY and CDR2 is SYGVKD. CDR3 protein: CAISVRGQYGCTF. CDR3 DNA: TGTGCCATCAGTGTCCGGGGGCAGTATGGCTGCACCTTC.

Comment on this clone: A read error may account for a junction end that differs from germline. The gene calls are TRBV7-7 and TRBJ1-1; D ambiguous. CDR3 length: 13 residues. Germline loops: CDR1 SSHAT, CDR2 FNYEAQ (reference sequence). The chain's CDR3 is CASSLAENTEAFF. The CDR3 coding sequence is TGTGCTAGCAGCTTAGCGGAGAACACTGAAGCTTTCTTT.

The chain is built from TRBV6-1 and TRBJ2-2; 10 bases fit TRBD2. CDR3 length: 14 amino acids. Germline values: CDR1 MNHNS, CDR2 SASEGT. Losses at the gene ends were 7 bases for V and 6 bases for J; bases not matched to a gene: 5. Here the CDR3 DNA reads TGTGCCAGCATCGCGCTAGCGGGAGCCGGGGAGCTGTTTTTT. Residues: CASIALAGAGELFF.

The sample holds one count of this clone. The chain has TRBV19 and TRBJ1-1; D unclear. This CDR3 spans 13 amino acids. Germline V lookup: CDR1 LNHDA, CDR2 SQIVND (reference sequence). V was trimmed by 1 base and J by 9 bases, leaving 12 bases between them. Written as DNA, the CDR3 is TGTGCCAGTAGTATAGTTAGGGATCCTCAAGCTTTCTTT. Amino acids: CASSIVRDPQAFF.

The rearrangement links TRBV18 to TRBJ1-3; D ambiguous. CDR1 and CDR2 from the germline V gene are KGHSH and LQKENI. Trimming removed 0 bases from V and 4 bases from J, with 13 bases in between. The CDR3 runs 16 residues. CDR3 sequence reads: CASSPPPLSAGNTIYF. The CDR3 coding sequence is TGTGCCAGCTCACCACCTCCGCTGTCGGCGGGAAACACCATATATTTT.

This clone occurred once. This chain connects TRBV19 to TRBJ2-4; the match to TRBD1 covers 7 bases. From germline, CDR1 is LNHDA and CDR2 SQIVND (reference sequence). V shed 6 bases and J 1 base; nucleotides not matched to a gene: 9. CDR3 size: 16 residues. The CDR3 sequence: CASSPTGVGAKNIQYF. CDR3 sequence (DNA): TGTGCCAGTAGCCCAACAGGGGTAGGGGCCAAAAACATTCAGTACTTC. Together with reference TRBV19 and TRBJ2-4, the CDR3 gives the full variable domain: DGGITQSPKYLFRKEGQNVTLSCEQNLNHDAMYWYRQDPGQGLRLIYYSQIVNDFQKGDIAEGYSVSREKKESFPLTVTSAQKNPTAFYLCASSPTGVGAKNIQYFGAGTRLSVL.

This clone turned up a few times. V and J are TRBV5-1 and TRBJ2-7, with D possibly matching TRBD1 (6 bases). Germline V gene lookup returns CDR1 SGHRS and CDR2 YFSETQ. Trimming took 0 bases from V and 4 from J, leaving 11 bases between them. This CDR3 spans 14 amino acids. The CDR3 DNA follows: TGCGCCAGCAGCTTGGACAGGGAACAGTACGAGCAGTACTTC. Its protein is CASSLDREQYEQYF.

The chain combines TRBV5-1 with TRBJ2-7; D not certain. Germline V lookup: CDR1 SGHRS, CDR2 YFSETQ. This CDR3 has 14 residues. V was trimmed by 0 bases and J by 0 bases, leaving 7 bases between them. Here the CDR3 DNA reads TGCGCCAGCAGCTTGGAAGGCATCTCCTACGAGCAGTACTTC. Its translation is CASSLEGISYEQYF.

This clone is a singleton in its sample. V usage is TRBV6-1 and J usage is TRBJ1-5; D uncertain. Trimming pared 6 bases from V and 7 bases from J, leaving 16 bases between. Germline V gives CDR1 MNHNS, CDR2 SASEGT. This CDR3 is built from 14 residues. The CDR3 DNA sequence: TGTGCCAGCAGGAAGGGCGGGGAAGGGCAGCCCCAGCATTTT. This sequence encodes CASRKGGEGQPQHF.

The chain is built from TRBV11-1 and TRBJ1-2, with 7 bases aligning to TRBD1. V dropped 5 bases and J dropped 0; count of bases not matched to a gene: 3. The CDR3 extends over 14 amino acids. CDR1 SGHAT and CDR2 FQDESV come from the germline V gene (reference sequence). CDR3 bases: TGTGCCAGCAGCCAAGACAGGGCTAACTATGGCTACACCTTC. Its protein product is CASSQDRANYGYTF.

V gene TRBV7-9 combines with J gene TRBJ1-2; 9 bases are a match to TRBD1. Germline-derived CDR1 and CDR2 are SEHNR and FQNEAQ (reference sequence). V shed 5 bases, J shed 4 bases, and the junction held 17 bases outside the gene matches. The CDR3 is 18 amino acids. The CDR3: CASSADPGQGVVGYGYTF. DNA of the CDR3: TGTGCCAGCAGCGCCGACCCGGGACAGGGAGTTGTAGGCTATGGCTACACCTTC.

The rearrangement links TRBV29-1 to TRBJ1-5, with D hard to call. Germline lookup yields CDR1 SQVTM and CDR2 ANQGSEA. The CDR3 extends over 13 amino acids. Trimming took 5 bases from V and 4 from J, leaving 12 bases between them. CDR3 sequence: CSVLGSANQPQHF. CDR3 nucleotides: TGCAGCGTTTTAGGGTCAGCGAATCAGCCCCAGCATTTT.

V gene TRBV6-5 combines with J gene TRBJ2-7; D gene uncertain. Trimming took off 2 bases at V and 2 bases at J, with 13 bases between the two ends. In germline, CDR1 is MNHEY, CDR2 SVGAGI. The CDR3 sequence is 15 residues long. CDR3: CASSYGSQGTYEQYF. CDR3 nucleotide sequence: TGTGCCAGCAGTTACGGGTCTCAAGGGACCTACGAGCAGTACTTC.

The CDR3 bases are TGTGCCAGCAGCTTGACAGTCACCTCTGGGGCCAACGTCCTGACTTTC. Residues: CASSLTVTSGANVLTF. The rearrangement links TRBV7-9 to TRBJ2-6, with D possibly matching TRBD1 (5 bases). V lost 3 bases to trimming and J lost 0 bases, with 9 bases between them. Germline CDR1 SEHNR, CDR2 FQNEAQ (reference sequence). The CDR3 is made up of 16 amino acids.

This rearrangement joins TRBV6-1 to TRBJ1-6; no clear D gene. The CDR3 runs to 11 residues. Deletions cut 7 bases from V and 10 bases from J, with 8 bases between. CDR1 and CDR2 from the germline V gene are MNHNS and SASEGT. This CDR3 is CASKEQSPLHF. CDR3 DNA sequence: TGTGCCAGCAAAGAACAGTCACCCCTCCACTTT.

The chain carries TRBV5-1 and TRBJ1-2; 7 bases agree with TRBD1. CDR3 size: 14 residues. V trimming: 3 bases; J trimming: 6 bases; junction bases outside the gene matches: 8. Germline lookup yields CDR1 SGHRS and CDR2 YFSETQ. Here the CDR3 reads CASSSLTGLDGYTF. The CDR3 DNA is TGCGCCAGCAGCTCACTGACAGGGCTGGATGGCTACACCTTC.